This T cell receptor (beta chain) came from a study of blood T cell repertoires in COVID-19 (dated by TCRdb to 2018 to 2020). As for the study more broadly: The collaborator samples originated in the United States, Italy and Spain and spanned the acute and convalescent phases of COVID-19. The prospective study material was composed of cDNA or gDNA derived from T cells, B-cell-depleted T cells, or PBMCs. Deeply sampled blood TCRbeta repertoires from subjects exposed to, actively infected with, or recovered from COVID-19 were included in the dataset. The repertoires were made available in a free public database intended to serve as a resource for research on the immune response to SARS-CoV-2. Samples were obtained from the ongoing ImmuneRACE study (first 160 participants) and from over a thousand subjects provided by 6 global collaborators. Sample metadata almost always included a de-identified subject ID, COVID-19 status, age in years and sex. Where HLA class I and class II types were available, the types were taken from metadata supplied by the sample provider, not from assay-based typing.

Results the study describes overall, beyond this receptor: How much clinical and demographic metadata was included differed by source and by participant, and the metadata was provided uncurated.

The immunoSEQ Assay, a bias-controlled multiplex PCR, was used to amplify TCRbeta CDR3 regions from genomic DNA. The paper's processing steps were these. The number of nucleated cells in each sample was estimated by amplification of reference gene primers within the assay. To quantify the absolute abundance of each unique TCRbeta CDR3 rearrangement, sequence reads were collapsed and filtered. For each sample, productive Simpson clonality was calculated by taking the square root of Simpson's diversity index across productive rearrangements. Entries here come from immuneACCESS through TCRdb and include only in-frame sequences with V and J called. Some clones fail to appear in such tables; in the studies checked, an unresolved V gene covers under half of the shortfall, and the cause of the remainder is unknown. Clonal size and the V and J genes are those of that table, whereas D and trimming came from the DNA. The sample table lists about 220,000 clones, 82% of them with a count of one. The ten largest make up roughly 3.5% of the sample.

Concerning this clone: Its antigen remains unidentified. Per-base quality was not reported, and no clone a single base away is much larger than it.

Participants in the prospective study were enrolled through a virtual design, were aged about 18 to 90 years, and lived in 20 to 30 United States geographic areas. To assign participants to cohorts, the prospective study relied on clinical history that participants themselves reported in a screening survey and a study questionnaire. Recovered participants in ImmuneRACE Cohort 3 were defined as having two consecutive negative NP/OP PCR tests, clearance from a healthcare professional, or resolution of symptoms. Mobile phlebotomists in the prospective study collected whole blood, serum and a nasopharyngeal or oropharyngeal swab from every participant. Prospective study participants could optionally give additional blood draws and questionnaires over an approximately 2-month period. Before DNA extraction, blood samples from the prospective study were shipped at room temperature or frozen. This sequence was found in a woman aged 60-70 years who had recovered from COVID-19. Sequencing used PBMCs or T cells enriched from blood (not recorded which).

The CDR3 has the sequence CASSPRDTYNEQFF. Read as DNA, the sequence is TGTGCCAGCAGCCCCCGGGACACTTACAATGAGCAGTTCTTC. The chain uses TRBV11-1 and TRBJ2-1; the D gene is possibly TRBD1, with 6 bases matching. V is shortened by 5 bases, J by 4 bases, and the region joining them spans 12 bases. The CDR3 numbers 14 residues from cysteine through phenylalanine. Left in the record is the CDR3 DNA by itself, 42 bases read in frame from the first base. Looking up the germline V gene (reference sequence) yields CDR1 SGHAT and CDR2 FQDESV.